This T cell receptor (beta chain) is drawn from a study of cytomegalovirus exposure and HLA in healthy donors. To note about this clone: Antigen unknown.

Study results and limitations: Sequencing artifact likely explains a cluster of highly shared sequence variants.

The CDR3 extends over 14 amino acids. Germline V CDR1 and CDR2: LNHNV, YYDKDF (reference sequence). Deletions cut 7 bases from V and 4 bases from J, with 16 bases between. With 60 Vbeta and 13 Jbeta primers, the PCR was carried out. TCRdb's copy holds only in-frame clones and misses some; the assay was immunoSEQ multiplex PCR. This repertoire shows 160,000 or so clones, approximately 78% found once; its top ten account for around 3.1%. V and J are TRBV15 and TRBJ1-2; D is unclear. Sequencing was done on a sample of PBMCs. This TCR was sampled from a woman aged 40-49 years in good health and CMV-seronegative. The CDR3 sequence is CATIPNPGPYGYTF. The CDR3 nucleotides read TGTGCCACCATCCCGAACCCAGGCCCCTATGGCTACACCTTC. Using reference TRBV15 and TRBJ1-2 for the parts outside the CDR3, the full variable domain is DAMVIQNPRYQVTQFGKPVTLSCSQTLNHNVMYWYQQKSSQAPKLLFHYYDKDFNNEADTPDNFQSRRPNTSFCFLDIRSPGLGDTAMYLCATIPNPGPYGYTFGSGTRLTVV.